This T cell receptor (beta chain) stems from a study of CD8+ T cells in alopecia areata. Treatment noted: oral pan-JAK inhibitor, 5-10 mg twice daily. Reverse transcription of extracted RNA yielded cDNA, which provided the sequencing template. The assay was immunoSEQ multiplex PCR, and TCRdb's table has in-frame clones only and misses some. The sample yields fewer than 200,000 clones, roughly 60% seen once. V was pared by 0 bases and J by 0 bases, with 11 bases between. From germline, CDR1 is LGHNA and CDR2 YNFKEQ. CDR3 size: 16 residues. Sequenced here: CD4+ T cells sorted from blood, sampled at week 24, from a patient treated with tofacitinib. The chain joins TRBV4-2 to TRBJ1-2; perhaps TRBD1 as D (6 bases). This TCR was recovered from a human donor with alopecia areata. In DNA, the CDR3 is TGTGCCAGCAGCCAAGAGATCGGACAGACTAACTATGGCTACACCTTC. The encoded protein is CASSQEIGQTNYGYTF.